The 14 T cell receptor beta chains below all came from one sample that was sequenced in a study of blood T cells in healthy people across ages. A J-beta primer mix and a sample-barcoded 5' primer were used in a second PCR of about 7 to 12 cycles. TCRdb passed the 5' RACE reads through MiXCR, listing each CDR3 protein once. The sample lists 1 million to 1.2 million distinct CDR3 sequences, 35% to 40% seen once, with about an eighth in the top ten. Source material: blood. These receptors were taken from a young man in good health.

The chain joins TRBV7-2 to TRBJ1-4; no definite D call. This CDR3 spans 14 amino acids. V shed 5 bases and J shed 8 bases, with 15 bases lying between them. Germline values: CDR1 SGHTA, CDR2 FQGNSA. CDR3: CASSPGGSGEKLFF. CDR3 DNA: TGTGCCAGCAGCCCGGGAGGTTCGGGAGAAAAACTGTTTTTT.

About this clonotype: One base away lies a much larger clone, so this may be a sequencing read error. This chain links TRBV7-9 with TRBJ2-7; no firm D call. The V gene's germline CDR1 is SEHNR and CDR2 FQNEAQ (reference sequence). Trimming stripped 6 bases from V and 7 bases from J, with 19 bases between. There are 14 residues in the CDR3. In DNA form, the CDR3 reads TGTGCCAGCAGTCCAAAGGCGGCTTACAATGAGCAGTACTTC. It yields the protein CASSPKAAYNEQYF.

V usage is TRBV12-3 or TRBV12-4 and J usage is TRBJ1-1; tentative D call: TRBD1 (6 bases). V dropped 2 bases and J dropped 1 base, with 17 bases sitting between them. CDR3 size: 17 residues. For the CDR3, the DNA is TGTGCCAGCAGTTTAAAGAGGGGGGGGCAAGGGAACACTGAAGCTTTCTTT. Residues: CASSLKRGGQGNTEAFF.

Concerning this clonotype: A much larger clone sits a single nucleotide away, making a read error possible. The gene calls are TRBV4-3 and TRBJ2-2; 7 positions match TRBD1. Trimming removed 4 bases from V and 6 bases from J; junction bases left unmatched: 11. Germline V gives CDR1 LGHNA, CDR2 YSLEER. CDR3 size: 16 residues. CDR3 nucleotide sequence: TGCGCCAGCAGCCGAGGGGGCGCGTTGTTGCCCGGGGAGCTGTTTTTT. Its translation is CASSRGGALLPGELFF.

This clonotype was observed once. The rearrangement links TRBV29-1 to TRBJ1-3; no clear D gene. V was cut by 0 bases and J by 0 bases, with 12 bases left in between. Looked up from germline, CDR1 is SQVTM and CDR2 is ANQGSEA. This CDR3 spans 16 amino acids. As DNA, the CDR3 is TGCAGCGTTGAAGAGACGGACGGCATCTCTGGAAACACCATATATTTT. It translates to CSVEETDGISGNTIYF.

V is TRBV28 and J is TRBJ1-1; TRBD1 matches 8 bases. Losses at the gene ends were 6 bases for V and 4 bases for J; bases not matched to a gene: 13. The CDR3 consists of 16 residues. Germline-derived CDR1 and CDR2 are MDHEN and SYDVKM. CDR3 DNA: TGTGCCAGCAGCGTGACAGGGGACGCGAGGAGCACTGAAGCTTTCTTT. Protein product: CASSVTGDARSTEAFF.

The chain uses TRBV10-3 and TRBJ2-3, with D perhaps TRBD1 (6 bases). The CDR3 contains 14 residues. V lost 6 bases and J lost 5, with 15 bases in between. Germline loops: CDR1 ENHRY, CDR2 SYGVKD. The CDR3 region has the DNA TGTGCCATCAGCACGGGACAAAACGTAGATACGCAGTATTTT. Encoded protein: CAISTGQNVDTQYF.

This clonotype came up a few times. The CDR3 loop is CSGGQGRRKETQYF. In DNA, the CDR3 is TGCAGTGGCGGACAGGGGCGAAGAAAAGAGACCCAGTACTTC. The chain employs TRBV20-1 and TRBJ2-5, with 9 nucleotides matching TRBD1. The V and J ends lost 7 bases and 3 bases, in that order; junction bases with no gene match: 9. Per germline, CDR1 DFQATT and CDR2 SNEGSKA (reference sequence). The CDR3 runs to 14 residues.

This clonotype has just a few counts. V gene TRBV5-6 combines with J gene TRBJ2-7, with D possibly being TRBD1 (6 bases). From germline, CDR1 is SGHDT and CDR2 YYEEEE. CDR3 size: 15 residues. Trimming took 0 bases from V and 4 from J, leaving 14 bases between them. The DNA for the CDR3 is TGTGCCAGCAGCTTGGCCGTCAGGGGAGAATACGAGCAGTACTTC. Translation: CASSLAVRGEYEQYF.

The chain links TRBV12-3 or TRBV12-4 to TRBJ2-1, with D possibly TRBD1 on 7 matching bases. V was shortened by 3 bases and J by 5 bases, with 23 bases between the two germline ends. This CDR3 is 18 amino acids long. Here the CDR3 reads CASSFVAPDREADNEQFF. CDR3 coding DNA: TGTGCCAGCAGTTTTGTTGCCCCCGACAGGGAGGCGGACAATGAGCAGTTCTTC.

This clonotype was counted a single time. The chain carries TRBV4-1 and TRBJ2-1, with 7 bases matching TRBD1. Germline V gene data show CDR1 as MGHRA and CDR2 as YSYEKL. Trimming removed 0 bases from V and 8 bases from J; junction bases left unmatched: 4. The CDR3 contains 14 residues. CDR3 DNA: TGCGCCAGCAGCCAAGACTCCAGGGGGTATGAGCAGTTCTTC. It codes for CASSQDSRGYEQFF.

This sequence joins TRBV6-6 and TRBJ1-2; possible D gene TRBD1, 5 bases. Germline loops: CDR1 MNHNY, CDR2 SVGAGI (reference sequence). Trimming removed 0 bases at V and 1 base at J, with 12 bases between. There are 16 residues in the CDR3. Here the CDR3 reads CASSYSPAGNNYGYTF. The CDR3 DNA is TGTGCCAGCAGTTACTCTCCCGCAGGGAATAACTATGGCTACACCTTC.

The chain combines TRBV9 with TRBJ2-1; D tentatively fits TRBD1 or TRBD2 (5 bases each). The CDR3 is made up of 18 amino acids. The germline V and J ends were trimmed by 0 bases and 0 bases, with 16 bases remaining between them. Looked up from germline, CDR1 is SGDLS and CDR2 is YYNGEE. CDR3 amino acids: CASSVEGTLVSSYNEQFF. The DNA of the CDR3 is TGTGCCAGCAGCGTAGAGGGGACCCTCGTGAGCTCCTACAATGAGCAGTTCTTC.

CDR3 region: CSVSNPPGTMNTEAFF. DNA of the CDR3: TGCAGCGTTTCCAACCCACCTGGGACCATGAACACTGAAGCTTTCTTT. The V call is TRBV29-1, the J call TRBJ1-1; D might be TRBD1 (5 bases). V lost 5 bases and J lost 0, with 19 bases in between. Germline V gene lookup returns CDR1 SQVTM and CDR2 ANQGSEA. The CDR3 is made up of 16 amino acids.